Here is one T cell receptor beta chain with its context. The data belong to a study of blood T cell repertoires in COVID-19. As for the study in general: The United States, Italy and Spain were the sources of the acute and convalescent COVID-19 samples. Sources were T cells, B-cell-depleted T cells, or PBMCs; the material itself was cDNA or gDNA.

Per the original data handling: Reference gene primer amplification in the assay estimated nucleated cell counts. Sequenced by immunoSEQ multiplex PCR; TCRdb stores in-frame clones only, minus some. V and J calls and clone size are as listed in that table; D and trimming were resolved from the DNA. The data contain about 260,000 clones, 84% of them seen just once; the ten biggest clones take up approximately 9%. Sequencing input: peripheral blood. This clonotype was sampled from a human donor in a cohort sampled during active COVID-19.

In nucleotides, the CDR3 is TGTGCCAGCAGCGCGGGGACTTACCAAGAGACCCAGTACTTC. Protein sequence: CASSAGTYQETQYF. The rearrangement links TRBV5-6 to TRBJ2-5, with D possibly matching TRBD2 (6 bases). Germline V lookup: CDR1 SGHDT, CDR2 YYEEEE. The CDR3 is made up of 14 amino acids. The V and J ends lost 4 bases and 0 bases respectively, with 10 bases between them.